The sequence of this T cell receptor (beta chain) was determined in a study of technical replicates of blood from a handful of donors. Profiling relied on immunoSEQ multiplex PCR, and the TCRdb table lists in-frame clones only, not all of them. Of some 70,000 clones in the sample, under 98% were seen once. The junction had 5 bases not matched to a gene; V was cut back by 4 bases and J by 5 bases. Germline CDR1 LNHDA, CDR2 SQIVND (reference sequence). The CDR3 covers 14 residues. The source material was T cells isolated from PBMCs. The chain has TRBV19 and TRBJ1-2; 9 nucleotides match TRBD1. The TCR originated in a human donor in good health. The DNA for the CDR3 is TGTGCCAGTAGTAACCCCGGGACAGGGTATGGCTACACCTTC. Its translation: CASSNPGTGYGYTF.